The next 17 T cell receptor beta chains were all read from a single sample in a study of cytomegalovirus exposure and HLA in healthy donors. This PCR relied on a set of 60 Vbeta primers and 13 Jbeta primers. TCRdb keeps only in-frame clones here, not all; method: immunoSEQ multiplex PCR. The table has about 160,000 clones, approximately 81% seen once. Sequenced material: PBMCs. Receptors originate from a man younger than 35 in good health and CMV-seropositive.

This sequence joins TRBV10-3 and TRBJ2-5, with TRBD1 matching 9 bases. Germline values: CDR1 ENHRY, CDR2 SYGVKD. This CDR3 region has 14 residues. The V segment lost 10 bases and the J segment 1 base; nucleotides outside the gene matches: 7. The CDR3 DNA is TGTGCCACCCGGGACAGGGTAAGCCAAGAGACCCAGTACTTC. It codes for CATRDRVSQETQYF.

The chain recombines TRBV5-1 with TRBJ2-7; tentatively, D is TRBD1 (5 bases). V was pared by 1 base and J by 2 bases, with 10 bases between. Germline V gene data show CDR1 as SGHRS and CDR2 as YFSETQ. The CDR3 is 14 residues long. The CDR3 reads CASSLSDSAYEQYF. The CDR3 region has the DNA TGCGCCAGCAGCTTGAGCGACAGCGCCTACGAGCAGTACTTC.

The V call is TRBV25-1, the J call TRBJ1-4; 7 positions match TRBD1. Germline loops: CDR1 MGHDK, CDR2 SYGVNS. This CDR3 is built from 15 residues. V shed 4 bases and J 8 bases; nucleotides not matched to a gene: 10. Here the CDR3 DNA reads TGTGCCAGCAGTGCCCTTTCATCAGGGGGAGAAAAACTGTTTTTT. It specifies CASSALSSGGEKLFF.

The chain joins TRBV7-9 to TRBJ2-5; 7 bases fit TRBD1. CDR1 and CDR2 from the germline V gene are SEHNR and FQNEAQ (reference sequence). The junction had 11 bases not matched to a gene; V was cut back by 4 bases and J by 3 bases. This CDR3 has 16 amino acids. CDR3 sequence: CASSSLVGTDKETQYF. CDR3 nucleotides: TGTGCCAGCAGCTCACTTGTGGGGACAGATAAAGAGACCCAGTACTTC.

This clone was observed a handful of times. The J gene is TRBJ2-7, the V gene TRBV4-2, with D possibly TRBD2 on 6 matching bases. Trimming pared 0 bases from V and 3 bases from J, leaving 21 bases between. CDR1 and CDR2 (germline): LGHNA, YNFKEQ. The CDR3 covers 18 residues. CDR3 protein: CASSQEGEKRAIFYEQYF. CDR3 bases: TGTGCCAGCAGCCAAGAGGGGGAAAAGCGGGCCATATTCTACGAGCAGTACTTC.

This chain connects TRBV19 to TRBJ1-2; D uncertain. V was cut by 6 bases and J by 5 bases, with 7 bases left in between. Germline V CDR1 and CDR2: LNHDA, SQIVND (reference sequence). The CDR3 spans 11 residues. This chain's CDR3 is CASSAGYGYTF. DNA for the CDR3: TGTGCCAGTAGCGCAGGTTATGGCTACACCTTC.

J is TRBJ2-5 and V is TRBV7-2; 7 positions match TRBD2. The CDR3 has 16 amino acids. The V gene end was trimmed by 1 base and the J gene end by 7 bases; junction bases not matched to a gene: 12. Looked up from germline, CDR1 is SGHTA and CDR2 is FQGNSA. The CDR3 protein is CASSLDLAAGGGTQYF. For the CDR3, the DNA is TGTGCCAGCAGCTTAGACCTAGCGGCTGGGGGGGGGACCCAGTACTTC.

The chain joins TRBV14 to TRBJ1-4; 9 positions agree with TRBD1. V shed 4 bases, J shed 7 bases, and the junction held 10 bases outside the gene matches. The CDR3 spans 16 residues. CDR1 SGHDN and CDR2 FVKESK come from the germline V gene. The CDR3 sequence: CASSPDRGGVGEKLFF. CDR3 in DNA: TGTGCCAGCAGCCCGGACAGGGGAGGTGTCGGTGAAAAACTGTTTTTT.

DNA of the CDR3: TGTGCCAGCAGCTTCGGGGGGGTAAAGGGGACCCAGTACTTC. Amino acids: CASSFGGVKGTQYF. This sequence joins TRBV7-6 and TRBJ2-5, with 8 bases matching TRBD2. The CDR3 runs 14 residues. After removal of 3 bases from V and 7 bases from J, the junction contained 7 bases not matched to a gene. The germline V gene has CDR1 SGHVS and CDR2 FNYEAQ.

This chain links TRBV7-9 with TRBJ2-7, with TRBD1 matching 9 bases. Losses at the gene ends were 5 bases for V and 5 bases for J; bases not matched to a gene: 7. Germline loops: CDR1 SEHNR, CDR2 FQNEAQ (reference sequence). The CDR3 contains 14 residues. CDR3 in amino acids: CASSLGTGWHEQYF. In DNA form, the CDR3 reads TGTGCCAGCAGCCTGGGGACAGGGTGGCACGAGCAGTACTTC. Looking up the rest from reference TRBV7-9 and TRBJ2-7 gives the full variable domain: DTGVSQNPRHKITKRGQNVTFRCDPISEHNRLYWYRQTLGQGPEFLTYFQNEAQLEKSRLLSDRFSAERPKGSFSTLEIQRTEQGDSAMYLCASSLGTGWHEQYFGPGTRLTVT.

This chain uses TRBV30 with TRBJ2-7; possible D gene TRBD1, 5 bases. The CDR3 covers 19 residues. V was pared by 0 bases and J by 6 bases, with 30 bases between. Germline V gene data show CDR1 as GTSNPN and CDR2 as SVGIG (reference sequence). The DNA for the CDR3 is TGTGCCTGGAGTGTACGAACAGGCTCTGCGATCTTCTACCCGCCCGAGCAGTACTTC. This gives the protein CAWSVRTGSAIFYPPEQYF.

The rearrangement joins TRBV6-5 to TRBJ1-3, with TRBD1 as a possible D gene (5 bases). This CDR3 spans 14 amino acids. V dropped 6 bases and J dropped 4 bases, with 13 bases sitting between them. In germline, CDR1 is MNHEY, CDR2 SVGAGI. CDR3 amino acids: CASSPSGPGNTIYF. The CDR3 coding sequence is TGTGCCAGCAGCCCATCAGGGCCGGGAAACACCATATATTTT.

The chain links TRBV14 to TRBJ1-2, with 7 bases that match TRBD1. This CDR3 is built from 13 residues. Germline V gene data show CDR1 as SGHDN and CDR2 as FVKESK. V lost 6 bases, J lost 4 bases, and 5 bases stayed unmatched. The CDR3: CASRATGAYGYTF. The CDR3 DNA reads TGTGCCAGCAGGGCCACAGGGGCCTATGGCTACACCTTC.

With regard to this clone: Sequence at one end of the junction differs from germline and may be a read error. J is TRBJ1-2 and V is TRBV7-8, with no clear D. Germline assignment: CDR1 SGHVS and CDR2 FQNEAQ. This CDR3 has 14 amino acids. CDR3 in DNA: TGTGTCAGCACCCCGGGGATGCGCGGCTATGGCTACACCTTC. This sequence encodes CVSTPGMRGYGYTF.

V and J are TRBV7-6 and TRBJ1-1; no clear D gene. This CDR3 spans 13 amino acids. The ends were cut back, 5 bases at V and 11 bases at J, with 18 bases in the middle. Germline V lookup: CDR1 SGHVS, CDR2 FNYEAQ. The CDR3 region is CASSPNLALEAFF. CDR3 nucleotide sequence: TGTGCCAGCAGCCCAAACCTGGCTCTGGAGGCTTTCTTT.

The chain combines TRBV29-1 with TRBJ1-1, with 9 bases matching TRBD1. The V gene end was trimmed by 6 bases and the J gene end by 11 bases; junction bases not matched to a gene: 22. The germline V gene encodes CDR1 SQVTM and CDR2 ANQGSEA. There are 16 residues in the CDR3. CDR3 sequence reads: CSVLTGTGPTSRGAFF. In DNA, the CDR3 is TGCAGCGTATTGACCGGGACAGGGCCTACGTCCAGAGGGGCTTTCTTT.

J is TRBJ1-3 and V is TRBV19; a possible D gene is TRBD1 (6 bases). The germline V and J ends were trimmed by 3 bases and 0 bases, with 12 bases remaining between them. CDR3 size: 16 residues. The germline V gene encodes CDR1 LNHDA and CDR2 SQIVND (reference sequence). The CDR3 DNA follows: TGTGCCAGTAGTATGGCAGGGGACGCCTCTGGAAACACCATATATTTT. Its translation is CASSMAGDASGNTIYF.